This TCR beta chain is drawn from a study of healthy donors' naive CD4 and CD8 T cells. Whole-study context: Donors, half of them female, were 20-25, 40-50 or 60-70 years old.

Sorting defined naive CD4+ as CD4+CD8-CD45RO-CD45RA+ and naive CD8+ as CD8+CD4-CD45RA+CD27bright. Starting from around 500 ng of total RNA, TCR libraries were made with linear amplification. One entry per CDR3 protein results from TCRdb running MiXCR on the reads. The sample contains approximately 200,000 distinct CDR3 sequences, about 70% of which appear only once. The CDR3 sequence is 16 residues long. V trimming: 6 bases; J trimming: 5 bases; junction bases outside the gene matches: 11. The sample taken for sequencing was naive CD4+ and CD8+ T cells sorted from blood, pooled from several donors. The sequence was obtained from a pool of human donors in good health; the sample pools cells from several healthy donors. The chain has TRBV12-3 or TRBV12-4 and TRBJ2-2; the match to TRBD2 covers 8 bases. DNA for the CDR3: TGTGCCAGCAGACTGGTGGGTAGCGGGGATACCGGGGAGCTGTTTTTT. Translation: CASRLVGSGDTGELFF.